This T cell receptor (beta chain) was captured by sequencing in a study of immune cell composition in non-small cell lung cancer. Normal lung sampling was at least 3 cm from the tumour, as distant as possible. This clone was seen just once. Its matching antigen is unknown. Study-wide results and limits: Clones >0.5% enriched in tumour were rarer in adenocarcinoma (roughly 35%) than squamous (approximately 80%). Overall clonality, unlike maximal tumour-associated clone frequency, did not predict TIL reactivity.

Sequenced by immunoSEQ multiplex PCR; TCRdb stores in-frame clones only, minus some. This table has 8,500 to 9,500 clones, around three quarters appearing once. This receptor was obtained from a human donor with non-small cell lung cancer. The specimen sequenced was non-adjacent lung tissue.

Here the CDR3 DNA reads TGTGCCAGCAGTGAAGGAGGGACAGCCCTCTATGGCTACACCTTC. It is translated as CASSEGGTALYGYTF. The V call is TRBV2, the J call TRBJ1-2; TRBD1 aligns across 7 bases. CDR3 length equals 15 residues. The ends lost 1 base at V and 4 bases at J; junction bases unmatched: 6. Germline V gene sequence: CDR1 SNHLY, CDR2 FYNNEI.